This TCR beta chain came from a study of cytomegalovirus exposure and HLA in healthy donors. Overall study context: Approximately 180 million T cells yielded around 100 million unique TCR beta sequences, as an earlier analysis found.

Concerning this clone: Its target is not known.

The V gene's germline CDR1 is LNHDA and CDR2 SQIVND (reference sequence). The CDR3 is 12 residues long. Deletions cut 3 bases from V and 1 base from J, with 3 bases between. With 60 Vbeta and 13 Jbeta primers, the PCR was carried out. Sequencing was performed with immunoSEQ multiplex PCR; in TCRdb, only in-frame clones are kept and a portion is missing. The sample includes 150,000 to 250,000 clones, less than 80% of them seen just once. General observations from the study: One cluster of highly shared sequence variants probably arose as a sequencing artifact.

Sequencing used PBMCs. The chain recombines TRBV19 with TRBJ1-1; D ambiguous. The clonotype comes from a woman in her 30s in good health and CMV-seropositive. As DNA, the CDR3 is TGTGCCAGTAGTATCTGGAACACTGAAGCTTTCTTT. Protein: CASSIWNTEAFF.